The 26 T cell receptor beta chains presented below share a single source sample, sequenced in a study of blood T cell repertoires in COVID-19. Data came from immunoSEQ multiplex PCR; TCRdb stores just in-frame clones and leaves some out. This table has 70,000 or so clones, 60% to 85% appearing once. Material: peripheral blood. The receptors come from a man between 60 and 75 years old with acute or convalescent COVID-19.

The J gene is TRBJ2-3, the V gene TRBV20-1; D uncertain. CDR1 and CDR2 (germline): DFQATT, SNEGSKA (reference sequence). V lost 6 bases to trimming and J lost 14 bases, with 15 bases between them. CDR3 size: 10 residues. CDR3 residues: CSAPDSTGYF. Written as DNA, the CDR3 is TGCAGTGCCCCGGATTCAACGGGGTATTTT.

The V call is TRBV5-1, the J call TRBJ1-2; 7 bases match TRBD1. Trimming took 4 bases from V and 4 from J; bases not matched to a gene: 7. Germline V lookup: CDR1 SGHRS, CDR2 YFSETQ. CDR3 length: 14 residues. The CDR3 nucleotides are TGCGCCAGCAGCGACAGGGAAAGGGGCTATGGCTACACCTTC. It encodes CASSDRERGYGYTF.

The V and J genes are TRBV4-2 and TRBJ2-4; D is perhaps TRBD2 (5 bases). The CDR3 loop spans 17 amino acids. V was trimmed by 1 base and J by 0 bases, leaving 13 bases between them. Germline assignment: CDR1 LGHNA and CDR2 YNFKEQ. CDR3 amino acids: CASSQGEGRLAKNIQYF. In DNA form, the CDR3 reads TGTGCCAGCAGCCAAGGAGAGGGCAGACTAGCCAAAAACATTCAGTACTTC.

The V gene is TRBV2, the J gene TRBJ2-3; 8 bases are shared with TRBD2. The V segment lost 5 bases and the J segment 4 bases; nucleotides outside the gene matches: 11. The CDR3 runs 16 residues. Germline-derived CDR1 and CDR2 are SNHLY and FYNNEI. For the CDR3, the DNA is TGTGCCAGCAGTAACCAACTAGCGGAAAGTGCAGATACGCAGTATTTT. It is translated as CASSNQLAESADTQYF.

This clone was seen many times. This chain links TRBV7-8 with TRBJ1-1; D is undetermined. The CDR3 length is 14 residues. V lost 3 bases to trimming and J lost 2 bases, with 10 bases between them. Germline CDR1 SGHVS, CDR2 FQNEAQ. CDR3 region: CASSFSVTNTEAFF. CDR3 nucleotides: TGTGCCAGCAGCTTTTCAGTAACAAACACTGAAGCTTTCTTT.

The chain uses TRBV5-8 and TRBJ2-1; 7 nucleotides line up with TRBD1. Per germline, CDR1 SGHTS and CDR2 YDEGEE. The CDR3 extends over 12 amino acids. V dropped 0 bases and J dropped 13; count of bases not matched to a gene: 4. Here the CDR3 DNA reads TGTGCCAGCAGCTTGGAGGGACAGCCACAGTTCTTC. It yields the protein CASSLEGQPQFF.

In its sample, this clone was seen a few times. CDR3 DNA sequence: TGTGCCAGTAGTATCTCGCGGGGGTGGTCAGATACGCAGTATTTT. Protein: CASSISRGWSDTQYF. The rearrangement links TRBV19 to TRBJ2-3, with 7 bases matching TRBD2. The germline V gene encodes CDR1 LNHDA and CDR2 SQIVND (reference sequence). CDR3 length: 15 residues. Losses at the gene ends were 3 bases for V and 4 bases for J; bases not matched to a gene: 7. The full variable domain, rest sourced from reference TRBV19 and TRBJ2-3, is DGGITQSPKYLFRKEGQNVTLSCEQNLNHDAMYWYRQDPGQGLRLIYYSQIVNDFQKGDIAEGYSVSREKKESFPLTVTSAQKNPTAFYLCASSISRGWSDTQYFGPGTRLTVL.

The CDR3 bases are TGCGCCAGCAGCCACACAGAGAGCTCCTACAATGAGCAGTTCTTC. Its protein is CASSHTESSYNEQFF. J is TRBJ2-1 and V is TRBV4-3; no firm D call. The V and J ends lost 3 bases and 0 bases respectively, with 9 bases between them. In germline, CDR1 is LGHNA, CDR2 YSLEER. The CDR3 runs to 15 residues.

J is TRBJ1-2 and V is TRBV5-5; the D is unclear. This CDR3 is built from 16 residues. Per the germline V gene, CDR1 is SGHKS and CDR2 is YYEKEE (reference sequence). Trimming removed 0 bases from V and 3 bases from J, with 15 bases in between. The CDR3 DNA is TGTGCCAGCAGCTTGGAAGGAGGGAATAATTACTATGGCTACACCTTC. Translated, it gives CASSLEGGNNYYGYTF.

The genes are TRBV5-6 and TRBJ2-4, with D perhaps matching TRBD2 (7 bases). The CDR3 runs to 17 residues. Germline V gene sequence: CDR1 SGHDT, CDR2 YYEEEE. V lost 0 bases and J 3 bases, leaving 16 bases between the germline ends. The CDR3 region has the DNA TGTGCCAGCAGCTTGGTAGTAGGGGGGGCTGACAAAAACATTCAGTACTTC. Translation gives CASSLVVGGADKNIQYF.

This clone showed up just a few times. The rearrangement joins TRBV5-6 to TRBJ2-5, with TRBD2 matching 9 bases. After removal of 0 bases from V and 2 bases from J, the junction contained 5 bases not matched to a gene. Germline lookup yields CDR1 SGHDT and CDR2 YYEEEE. The length of the CDR3 is 16 residues. The CDR3 is CASSLAVGLAQETQYF. The CDR3 DNA reads TGTGCCAGCAGCTTGGCCGTGGGACTAGCACAAGAGACCCAGTACTTC.

This clone appeared a few times. V is TRBV27 and J is TRBJ1-2; TRBD1 aligns across 8 bases. Per the germline V gene, CDR1 is MNHEY and CDR2 is SMNVEV (reference sequence). The CDR3 loop spans 12 amino acids. The J segment lost 7 bases and the V segment lost 8 bases, leaving 6 bases of the junction unmatched. The CDR3 nucleotides are TGTGCCAGCCGACAGGGGTCATTTGGCTACACCTTC. Translating it yields CASRQGSFGYTF.

The chain is built from TRBV5-4 and TRBJ1-5; D gene uncertain. CDR1 and CDR2 (germline): SGHNT, YYREEE (reference sequence). Trimming pared 4 bases from V and 7 bases from J, leaving 12 bases between. The CDR3 covers 13 residues. CDR3 sequence reads: CASSTAPGQPQHF. CDR3 nucleotides: TGTGCCAGCAGCACAGCCCCAGGACAGCCCCAGCATTTT.

The rearrangement joins TRBV28 to TRBJ1-1; 9 positions match TRBD1. The junction had 6 bases not matched to a gene; V was cut back by 3 bases and J by 10 bases. The CDR3 spans 13 residues. Germline CDR1 and CDR2: MDHEN and SYDVKM. CDR3 nucleotides: TGTGCCAGCAGTTTCCGGGACAGGGCAACAGCTTTCTTT. This translates into CASSFRDRATAFF.

Of note for this clone: At one end the junction does not follow the germline gene, possibly because of a read error. V usage is TRBV7-7 and J usage is TRBJ2-1, with a possible D match to TRBD2 (5 bases). The CDR3 spans 13 residues. In germline, CDR1 is SSHAT, CDR2 FNYEAQ (reference sequence). The CDR3 sequence: CASSVGTYNEQFF. In DNA, the CDR3 is TGTGCTAGCAGCGTCGGGACCTACAATGAGCAGTTCTTC.

This clone showed up just once. The gene calls are TRBV7-9 and TRBJ2-1, with TRBD1 as a possible D gene (6 bases). Per the germline V gene, CDR1 is SEHNR and CDR2 is FQNEAQ (reference sequence). The CDR3 consists of 16 residues. V was pared by 7 bases and J by 0 bases, with 16 bases between. Here the CDR3 DNA reads TGTGCCAGCACCACGCCCAGGGGCCTCTCCTACAATGAGCAGTTCTTC. This translates into CASTTPRGLSYNEQFF.

The V call is TRBV6-4, the J call TRBJ1-5, with TRBD1 identical over 7 bases. The length of the CDR3 is 15 residues. Germline CDR1 and CDR2: MRHNA and SNTAGT. V lost 8 bases to trimming and J lost 2 bases; unmatched junction nucleotides: 9. The CDR3 protein is CASGGTALCNQPQHF. CDR3 sequence (DNA): TGTGCCAGCGGGGGGACAGCGTTGTGCAATCAGCCCCAGCATTTT.

V gene TRBV21-1 combines with J gene TRBJ1-2; TRBD1, the D gene given by the table, was not confirmed from the DNA. TRBV21-1 is termed a pseudogene. This CDR3 has 14 residues. CDR3 in amino acids: CASSADRAAYGYTF. CDR3 DNA sequence: TGTGCCAGCAGCGCGGACAGGGCCGCCTATGGCTACACCTTC.

This clone turned up a few times. The chain is built from TRBV6-4 and TRBJ1-1; possibly TRBD1 for D (5 bases). Germline assignment: CDR1 MRHNA and CDR2 SNTAGT. The CDR3 has 13 residues. Deletions cut 4 bases from V and 0 bases from J, with 6 bases between. The CDR3 bases are TGTGCCAGCAGTGGACAGATGAACACTGAAGCTTTCTTT. Protein: CASSGQMNTEAFF.

The genes are TRBV19 and TRBJ2-5; TRBD1 matches 8 bases. V shed 5 bases, J shed 3 bases, and the junction held 8 bases outside the gene matches. The CDR3 loop spans 15 amino acids. Germline CDR1 is LNHDA and CDR2 is SQIVND (reference sequence). The CDR3: CASSPLGQGKETQYF. For the CDR3, the DNA is TGTGCCAGTAGTCCCCTTGGACAGGGAAAAGAGACCCAGTACTTC. Based on the CDR3 plus reference TRBV19 and TRBJ2-5, the full variable domain is DGGITQSPKYLFRKEGQNVTLSCEQNLNHDAMYWYRQDPGQGLRLIYYSQIVNDFQKGDIAEGYSVSREKKESFPLTVTSAQKNPTAFYLCASSPLGQGKETQYFGPGTRLLVL.

The J gene is TRBJ1-5, the V gene TRBV5-5; D remains ambiguous. From germline, CDR1 is SGHKS and CDR2 YYEKEE (reference sequence). This CDR3 has 19 amino acids. V was shortened by 4 bases and J by 1 base, with 24 bases between the two germline ends. The CDR3 DNA is TGTGCCAGCAGCCCATGGATCATGCGGCCCGGTTCCAGCAATCAGCCCCAGCATTTT. It encodes CASSPWIMRPGSSNQPQHF.

The gene calls are TRBV6-5 and TRBJ2-7; 7 bases map to TRBD1. Losses at the gene ends were 6 bases for V and 5 bases for J; bases not matched to a gene: 7. CDR3 length: 13 residues. Germline CDR1 MNHEY, CDR2 SVGAGI. CDR3 loop: CASRSDRVHEQYF. In DNA, the CDR3 is TGTGCCAGCAGGTCCGACAGGGTCCACGAGCAGTACTTC.

This clone has more than one count but fewer than ten. The V call is TRBV21-1, the J call TRBJ1-5; the table's D gene call, TRBD1, was not cross checked with the DNA. TRBV21-1 is classified as a pseudogene. This CDR3 has 16 amino acids. The CDR3 region has the DNA TGTGCCAGCCGGTTGGACAGGGGACAAAGGAATCAGCCCCAGCATTTT. Translating gives CASRLDRGQRNQPQHF.

The chain is built from TRBV7-2 and TRBJ2-3; perhaps TRBD2 as D (7 bases). The V gene's germline CDR1 is SGHTA and CDR2 FQGNSA. The CDR3 runs 16 residues. Trimming removed 6 bases at V and 2 bases at J, with 18 bases between. CDR3 nucleotide sequence: TGTGCCAGCAGGTTCAGGGCGGGGGCGGCCACAGATACGCAGTATTTT. It is translated as CASRFRAGAATDTQYF.

The chain links TRBV5-6 to TRBJ2-7; TRBD1 matches 8 bases. The germline CDR1 and CDR2 sequences are SGHDT and YYEEEE. The CDR3 loop spans 15 amino acids. After removal of 0 bases from V and 10 bases from J, the junction contained 12 bases not matched to a gene. In DNA, the CDR3 is TGTGCCAGCAGCTTGGTGTCTCAGGGGGCACCTCAACAGTACTTC. Translating gives CASSLVSQGAPQQYF.

Regarding this clone: Other DNA sequences in the sample encode the same CDR3. The chain recombines TRBV13 with TRBJ1-5; no clear D. This CDR3 contains 14 residues. V lost 0 bases to trimming and J lost 1 base, with 4 bases between them. Germline lookup yields CDR1 PRHDT and CDR2 FYEKMQ (reference sequence). The CDR3 DNA reads TGTGCCAGCAGCTTAGGACAGAGCAATCAGCCCCAGCATTTT. It codes for CASSLGQSNQPQHF.